These 12 T cell receptor beta chains originate from one sample sequenced in a study of T cell responses to AZD1222 COVID-19 vaccine. Only in-frame clones appear in the TCRdb table, and some are missing; sequencing was by immunoSEQ multiplex PCR. The data hold about 73,000 clones, with about 88% observed a single time. This specimen was peripheral blood, taken 28 days after the second AZD1222 dose. The origin of the receptors is an adult who received the AZD1222 COVID-19 vaccine.

This chain links TRBV11-1 with TRBJ2-7; unclear D gene. The CDR3 covers 14 residues. Germline V CDR1 and CDR2: SGHAT, FQDESV (reference sequence). Trimming pared 2 bases from V and 0 bases from J, leaving 8 bases between. In DNA, the CDR3 is TGTGCCAGCAGCTTAAACCCGTACTCCTACGAGCAGTACTTC. Translating gives CASSLNPYSYEQYF.

This chain links TRBV5-1 with TRBJ1-2; no definite D call. This CDR3 spans 15 amino acids. V was pared by 4 bases and J by 4 bases, with 17 bases between. CDR1 is SGHRS and CDR2 is YFSETQ in the germline V gene. CDR3 protein: CASSPGLDIPYGYTF. CDR3 bases: TGCGCCAGCAGCCCTGGGTTAGACATACCCTATGGCTACACCTTC.

This rearrangement joins TRBV28 to TRBJ1-5; D remains unclear. Germline values: CDR1 MDHEN, CDR2 SYDVKM. The CDR3 has 12 amino acids. Trimming took 5 bases from V and 7 from J, leaving 9 bases between them. The CDR3 loop reads CASSTGVQPQHF. The CDR3 DNA reads TGTGCCAGCAGTACCGGAGTCCAGCCCCAGCATTTT.

The chain is built from TRBV9 and TRBJ1-5; D is ambiguous. There are 13 residues in the CDR3. Trimming shortened V by 3 bases and J by 7 bases, and 11 bases separated the two germline ends. Germline CDR1 is SGDLS and CDR2 is YYNGEE. This chain's CDR3 is CASSERETQPQHF. CDR3 sequence (DNA): TGTGCCAGCAGCGAGAGGGAGACCCAGCCCCAGCATTTT.

This clone was picked up one time. The chain has TRBV14 and TRBJ2-1; 9 bases line up with TRBD1. From germline, CDR1 is SGHDN and CDR2 FVKESK. With V trimmed by 1 base and J by 4 bases, 2 bases remained unmatched. This CDR3 is built from 15 residues. This CDR3 reads CASSQGTGVYNEQFF. The CDR3 nucleotides read TGTGCCAGCAGCCAAGGGACAGGGGTTTACAATGAGCAGTTCTTC.

CDR3 loop: CASSPRTQANTGELFF. CDR3 nucleotides: TGTGCCAGCTCACCCCGGACCCAAGCGAACACCGGGGAGCTGTTTTTT. The chain combines TRBV18 with TRBJ2-2; D gene uncertain. CDR1 and CDR2 from the germline V gene are KGHSH and LQKENI. The ends were cut back, 3 bases at V and 0 bases at J, with 11 bases in the middle. The CDR3 sequence is 16 residues long.

J is TRBJ1-6 and V is TRBV5-1; no definite D call. The CDR3 has 15 amino acids. Trimming pared 0 bases from V and 7 bases from J, leaving 11 bases between. Germline CDR1 SGHRS, CDR2 YFSETQ. The CDR3 coding sequence is TGCGCCAGCAGCTTGGCGGGCAGTTTAAATTCACCCCTCCACTTT. Translating it yields CASSLAGSLNSPLHF.

This rearrangement joins TRBV2 to TRBJ1-1, with D uncertain. With 4 bases removed from V and 10 bases from J, the gap between germline ends came to 4 bases. CDR1 and CDR2 (germline): SNHLY, FYNNEI. The length of the CDR3 is 9 residues. Written as DNA, the CDR3 is TGTGCCAGCAGTGGCGGAGCTTTCTTT. Amino acid sequence: CASSGGAFF. The full variable domain, with the rest looked up from reference TRBV2 and TRBJ1-1, is EPEVTQTPSHQVTQMGQEVILRCVPISNHLYFYWYRQILGQKVEFLVSFYNNEISEKSEIFDDQFSVERPDGSNFTLKIRSTKLEDSAMYFCASSGGAFFGQGTRLTVV.

The chain has TRBV5-1 and TRBJ1-1, with D possibly being TRBD1 (5 bases). With 0 bases removed from V and 4 bases from J, the gap between germline ends came to 13 bases. The CDR3 loop spans 15 amino acids. CDR1 and CDR2 (germline): SGHRS, YFSETQ. The CDR3 DNA is TGCGCCAGCAGCTTGGGGTGGGGGTCAGGCACTGAAGCTTTCTTT. As protein: CASSLGWGSGTEAFF.

The chain employs TRBV10-3 and TRBJ1-5; the D gene is possibly TRBD1 (5 bases). Trimming cost V 3 bases and J 7 bases, with 13 bases left between them. CDR3 size: 14 residues. Germline CDR1 reads ENHRY; CDR2 reads SYGVKD. This chain's CDR3 is CAISDRGGTQPQHF. CDR3 DNA sequence: TGTGCCATCAGTGACCGGGGGGGGACGCAGCCCCAGCATTTT.

This chain connects TRBV11-2 to TRBJ2-1, with a weak D call TRBD1 (6 bases). V was shortened by 5 bases and J by 13 bases, with 12 bases between the two germline ends. This CDR3 comprises 11 residues. Germline CDR1 and CDR2: SGHAT and FQNNGV. This CDR3 is CASSPGQIQFF. The CDR3 DNA reads TGTGCCAGCAGCCCAGGACAGATTCAGTTCTTC.

The J gene is TRBJ2-2, the V gene TRBV6-4, with D perhaps TRBD2 (6 bases). V dropped 8 bases and J dropped 1 base, with 11 bases sitting between them. This CDR3 is built from 14 residues. Per germline, CDR1 MRHNA and CDR2 SNTAGT. This CDR3 is CASGAGLNTGELFF. CDR3 coding DNA: TGTGCCAGCGGGGCGGGGCTGAACACCGGGGAGCTGTTTTTT.